This T cell receptor (beta chain) was captured by sequencing in a study of breast tumors, draining lymph nodes, adjacent tissues. Study-level results: Tumor repertoires ranked between lymph nodes and nontumor tissue in diversity, with V and J gene preferences.

Trimming shortened V by 2 bases and J by 10 bases, and 12 bases separated the two germline ends. Germline V gene lookup returns CDR1 KGHSH and CDR2 LQKENI. This CDR3 contains 14 residues. The lymph nodes were axillary draining lymph nodes from breast cancer patients. This clonotype was counted many times. As yet, its antigen is unknown. MiXCR, run by TCRdb on the multiplex PCR reads, gives a single entry per CDR3 protein. The data show some 200,000 distinct CDR3 sequences, with approximately 31% seen just once and 4% to 4.5% held by the top ten. The chain combines TRBV18 with TRBJ1-6; D is perhaps TRBD1 (6 bases). The TCR originated in a female donor with breast cancer. Some clones in this sample may be carry-over from other donors' samples. Sequenced material: axillary lymph node tissue. The CDR3 coding sequence is TGTGCCAGCTCACCAGGCGCAGGGGAGTCACCCCTCCACTTT. Translating gives CASSPGAGESPLHF.